This passage covers 30 T cell receptor beta chains from one sample sequenced in a study of cytomegalovirus exposure and HLA in healthy donors. Profiled with immunoSEQ multiplex PCR; TCRdb holds only in-frame clones, not every one. Here the sample spans around 34,000 clones, just under 95% being singletons. The sequenced sample consisted of PBMCs. These TCRs come from a man aged 18 to 29 in good health and CMV-seronegative.

The rearrangement links TRBV7-8 to TRBJ2-1, with 9 bases lining up with TRBD2. V was clipped by 5 bases and J by 3 bases; unmatched bases: 5. CDR1 and CDR2 from the germline V gene are SGHVS and FQNEAQ. This CDR3 contains 15 residues. The CDR3 loop is CASSATSGSYNEQFF. The CDR3 nucleotides read TGTGCCAGCAGCGCGACTAGCGGAAGCTACAATGAGCAGTTCTTC.

The chain links TRBV10-3 to TRBJ2-3; TRBD2 matches at 9 bases. Germline trimming cut 10 bases from V and 0 bases from J; bases unmatched to any gene: 14. The CDR3 sequence is 17 residues long. Germline lookup yields CDR1 ENHRY and CDR2 SYGVKD. This CDR3 is CATMDGMRGGSTDTQYF. CDR3 DNA sequence: TGTGCCACCATGGACGGGATGCGGGGGGGTAGCACAGATACGCAGTATTTT.

The chain links TRBV6-1 to TRBJ2-3; D is possibly TRBD2 (7 bases). This CDR3 is built from 15 residues. Germline V gene data show CDR1 as MNHNS and CDR2 as SASEGT. Trimming left V 1 base short and J 3 bases short, with 11 bases between. CDR3 sequence (DNA): TGTGCCAGCAGTGAAGAAGGGGGGGGGACAGATACGCAGTATTTT. This gives the protein CASSEEGGGTDTQYF.

The genes are TRBV19 and TRBJ1-1, with no clear D. Per germline, CDR1 LNHDA and CDR2 SQIVND (reference sequence). The CDR3 totals 12 residues. V dropped 4 bases and J dropped 4 bases, with 7 bases sitting between them. The chain's CDR3 is CASSSIATEAFF. The CDR3 nucleotides read TGTGCCAGTAGTAGTATAGCCACTGAAGCTTTCTTT.

This chain links TRBV18 with TRBJ2-7; D possibly corresponds to TRBD2 (5 bases). This CDR3 has 14 residues. Trimming took off 2 bases at V and 3 bases at J, with 11 bases between the two ends. Germline assignment: CDR1 KGHSH and CDR2 LQKENI. CDR3 protein: CASSPFGRDYEQYF. CDR3 DNA sequence: TGTGCCAGCTCACCATTTGGGAGAGACTACGAGCAGTACTTC.

This chain joins TRBV19 and TRBJ1-1; 7 nucleotides match TRBD1. The CDR3 covers 14 residues. V shed 5 bases and J 5 bases; nucleotides not matched to a gene: 8. The germline CDR1 and CDR2 sequences are LNHDA and SQIVND (reference sequence). CDR3 sequence: CASSPGQAATEAFF. The CDR3 region has the DNA TGTGCCAGTAGTCCCGGACAGGCAGCGACTGAAGCTTTCTTT.

The rearrangement joins TRBV5-4 to TRBJ2-7; TRBD1 agrees at 9 bases. Germline V gives CDR1 SGHNT, CDR2 YYREEE (reference sequence). After removal of 7 bases from V and 6 bases from J, the junction contained 8 bases not matched to a gene. The CDR3 consists of 13 residues. DNA for the CDR3: TGTGCCAGCCGCGGGACAGGGTTGGGCGAGCAGTACTTC. As protein: CASRGTGLGEQYF.

This clone showed up just once. The chain employs TRBV7-9 and TRBJ2-7, with 12 bases that match TRBD2. The germline gives CDR1 SEHNR, CDR2 FQNEAQ (reference sequence). After removal of 1 base from V and 1 base from J, the junction contained 8 bases not matched to a gene. This CDR3 comprises 18 residues. CDR3 bases: TGTGCCAGCAGCTTAGGGGCTAGCGGGGGGGCGCTATCCTACGAGCAGTACTTC. It encodes CASSLGASGGALSYEQYF.

The J gene is TRBJ1-1, the V gene TRBV13, with D perhaps TRBD1 (5 bases). CDR1 PRHDT and CDR2 FYEKMQ come from the germline V gene (reference sequence). CDR3 length: 14 amino acids. Trimming stripped 3 bases from V and 1 base from J, with 9 bases between. Here the CDR3 DNA reads TGTGCCAGCAGCTTTAACAGGCCGAACACTGAAGCTTTCTTT. Translating gives CASSFNRPNTEAFF. Together with reference TRBV13 and TRBJ1-1, the CDR3 gives the full variable domain: AAGVIQSPRHLIKEKRETATLKCYPIPRHDTVYWYQQGPGQDPQFLISFYEKMQSDKGSIPDRFSAQQFSDYHSELNMSSLELGDSALYFCASSFNRPNTEAFFGQGTRLTVV.

The rearrangement joins TRBV19 to TRBJ1-2; D is uncertain. This CDR3 is built from 14 residues. CDR1 is LNHDA and CDR2 is SQIVND in the germline V gene (reference sequence). Trimming pared 1 base from V and 1 base from J, leaving 7 bases between. CDR3 nucleotides: TGTGCCAGTAGTATAGTAGGAGGTAACTATGGCTACACCTTC. The encoded protein is CASSIVGGNYGYTF.

V and J are TRBV30 and TRBJ1-1, with 7 bases aligning to TRBD1. CDR3 length equals 11 residues. Trimming at V came to 2 bases and at J to 7 bases, leaving 1 base not matched to a gene. Per germline, CDR1 GTSNPN and CDR2 SVGIG (reference sequence). The CDR3 loop is CAWSRDSEAFF. In DNA, the CDR3 is TGTGCCTGGAGTCGGGACAGTGAAGCTTTCTTT. The variable domain in full, completed from reference TRBV30 and TRBJ1-1, reads SQTIHQWPATLVQPVGSPLSLECTVEGTSNPNLYWYRQAAGRGLQLLFYSVGIGQISSEVPQNLSASRPQDRQFILSSKKLLLSDSGFYLCAWSRDSEAFFGQGTRLTVV.

CDR3: CAWSVLGQASSYNSPLHF. CDR3 DNA: TGTGCCTGGAGTGTACTAGGGCAGGCGAGCTCCTATAATTCACCCCTCCACTTT. V and J are TRBV30 and TRBJ1-6; D unresolved. The V and J ends lost 0 bases and 0 bases respectively, with 15 bases between them. Germline CDR1 reads GTSNPN; CDR2 reads SVGIG (reference sequence). The CDR3 is 18 residues long.

The DNA for the CDR3 is TGTGCCAGCAACGGCGGGGGATCCCAAGAGACCCAGTACTTC. Its protein is CASNGGGSQETQYF. The V and J genes are TRBV2 and TRBJ2-5, with TRBD2 matching 7 bases. Per germline, CDR1 SNHLY and CDR2 FYNNEI. Trimming at V came to 7 bases and at J to 1 base, leaving 6 bases not matched to a gene. The CDR3 sequence is 14 residues long.

The V gene is TRBV5-1, the J gene TRBJ2-3, with 8 bases aligning to TRBD2. Germline V gene sequence: CDR1 SGHRS, CDR2 YFSETQ. This CDR3 is built from 14 residues. The V and J ends lost 4 bases and 1 base, in that order; junction bases with no gene match: 2. CDR3 amino acids: CASSMTSGTDTQYF. The CDR3 DNA reads as TGCGCCAGCAGCATGACTAGCGGCACAGATACGCAGTATTTT.

The chain combines TRBV9 with TRBJ2-7, with 10 nucleotides matching TRBD1. The CDR3 has 14 amino acids. V trimming: 2 bases; J trimming: 3 bases; junction bases outside the gene matches: 2. The germline gives CDR1 SGDLS, CDR2 YYNGEE. CDR3 DNA sequence: TGTGCCAGCAGCGTGGGACAGGGGCTCTACGAGCAGTACTTC. Protein sequence: CASSVGQGLYEQYF.

The chain carries TRBV30 and TRBJ2-1; D is ambiguous. The CDR3 is 12 amino acids. Germline V gives CDR1 GTSNPN, CDR2 SVGIG (reference sequence). Trimming removed 4 bases at V and 1 base at J, with 5 bases between. In DNA form, the CDR3 reads TGTGCCTGGACTAAGTCCTACAATGAGCAGTTCTTC. This encodes CAWTKSYNEQFF.

This clone has a single count. The chain links TRBV10-3 to TRBJ2-7; TRBD2 aligns across 9 bases. Germline V lookup: CDR1 ENHRY, CDR2 SYGVKD. This CDR3 is built from 16 residues. The trim removed 0 bases at V and 2 bases at J, leaving 5 bases unmatched. The CDR3 region is CAISESAGLATYEQYF. The CDR3 nucleotides read TGTGCCATCAGTGAGTCCGCCGGACTAGCGACCTACGAGCAGTACTTC.

The V call is TRBV2, the J call TRBJ2-7; a weak D match, TRBD1 (6 bases). V shed 8 bases and J shed 1 base, with 15 bases lying between them. The CDR3 contains 14 residues. The germline V gene encodes CDR1 SNHLY and CDR2 FYNNEI. The DNA for the CDR3 is TGTGCCAGCGACTTAACAGGGATATCCTACGAGCAGTACTTC. Translating gives CASDLTGISYEQYF. Using reference TRBV2 and TRBJ2-7 for the parts outside the CDR3, the full variable domain is EPEVTQTPSHQVTQMGQEVILRCVPISNHLYFYWYRQILGQKVEFLVSFYNNEISEKSEIFDDQFSVERPDGSNFTLKIRSTKLEDSAMYFCASDLTGISYEQYFGPGTRLTVT.

This clone was counted between two and nine times. V is TRBV7-3 and J is TRBJ2-2, with D perhaps TRBD2 (5 bases). CDR1 is SGHTA, CDR2 FQGTGA, per germline. CDR3 length: 12 amino acids. The V and J ends lost 2 bases and 7 bases respectively, with 5 bases between them. The CDR3 spells CASSLGSGELFF. In nucleotides, the CDR3 is TGTGCCAGCAGCTTAGGGAGCGGGGAGCTGTTTTTT.

The chain combines TRBV9 with TRBJ2-5, with D possibly TRBD1 on 5 matching bases. From germline, CDR1 is SGDLS and CDR2 YYNGEE. The CDR3 extends over 14 amino acids. Trimming shortened V by 4 bases and J by 5 bases, and 15 bases separated the two germline ends. CDR3 loop: CASSPMGRGETQYF. The CDR3 DNA sequence: TGTGCCAGCAGCCCAATGGGTAGGGGTGAGACCCAGTACTTC.

The chain joins TRBV11-2 to TRBJ1-4; no clear D. The CDR3 has 15 residues. CDR1 and CDR2 (germline): SGHAT, FQNNGV. Deletions cut 5 bases from V and 4 bases from J, with 14 bases between. CDR3 sequence reads: CASSPSVLSNEKLFF. CDR3 bases: TGTGCCAGCAGCCCGTCGGTATTGAGTAATGAAAAACTGTTTTTT.

The chain has TRBV2 and TRBJ2-1; 8 bases map to TRBD2. The V segment lost 3 bases and the J segment 5 bases; nucleotides outside the gene matches: 6. This CDR3 is 15 amino acids long. Per germline, CDR1 SNHLY and CDR2 FYNNEI. The CDR3 loop is CASSEIRGGHNEQFF. CDR3 coding DNA: TGTGCCAGCAGTGAGATACGGGGGGGGCACAATGAGCAGTTCTTC.

The chain joins TRBV5-4 to TRBJ2-2, with D possibly TRBD2 on 6 matching bases. Germline assignment: CDR1 SGHNT and CDR2 YYREEE (reference sequence). Deletions cut 1 base from V and 4 bases from J, with 11 bases between. This CDR3 spans 15 amino acids. CDR3 residues: CASSLSLAGTGELFF. CDR3 DNA sequence: TGTGCCAGCAGCTTGTCACTAGCCGGCACCGGGGAGCTGTTTTTT.

J is TRBJ1-6 and V is TRBV6-1; 7 bases fit TRBD1. The CDR3 has 16 amino acids. Germline-derived CDR1 and CDR2 are MNHNS and SASEGT. Trimming at V came to 4 bases and at J to 9 bases, leaving 12 bases not matched to a gene. CDR3 residues: CASSALQGPRSSPLHF. CDR3 sequence (DNA): TGTGCCAGCAGTGCCCTACAGGGGCCCCGAAGTTCACCCCTCCACTTT.

V gene TRBV30 combines with J gene TRBJ2-7; D not certain. Looked up from germline, CDR1 is GTSNPN and CDR2 is SVGIG (reference sequence). The germline V and J ends were trimmed by 5 bases and 1 base, with 6 bases remaining between them. CDR3 length: 11 amino acids. This CDR3 is CAWGQSYEQYF. Written as DNA, the CDR3 is TGTGCCTGGGGTCAGTCCTACGAGCAGTACTTC.

This sequence joins TRBV7-8 and TRBJ1-4; D perhaps matches TRBD1 (6 bases). Between the trimmed V and J ends, which lost 0 bases and 9 bases, there was a span of 11 bases. The CDR3 is 14 amino acids. The germline V gene encodes CDR1 SGHVS and CDR2 FQNEAQ. In nucleotides, the CDR3 is TGTGCCAGCAGCTTAGCGGGGGCTGGAAAAAAACTGTTTTTT. It codes for CASSLAGAGKKLFF.

This sequence joins TRBV7-2 and TRBJ1-5; weak D call: TRBD1 (5 bases). The CDR3 sequence is 17 residues long. V shed 2 bases and J shed 4 bases, with 18 bases lying between them. CDR1 SGHTA and CDR2 FQGNSA come from the germline V gene. CDR3 DNA sequence: TGTGCCAGCAGCTTAAGTTTCAGGGTGGCGGGAAATCAGCCCCAGCATTTT. It specifies CASSLSFRVAGNQPQHF.

The chain uses TRBV7-9 and TRBJ2-3, with TRBD2 as a possible D gene (5 bases). Per the germline V gene, CDR1 is SEHNR and CDR2 is FQNEAQ (reference sequence). The CDR3 loop spans 16 amino acids. V was pared by 1 base and J by 2 bases, with 13 bases between. CDR3 nucleotide sequence: TGTGCCAGCAGCTTAGGGCCGGGAATAGACACAGATACGCAGTATTTT. It encodes CASSLGPGIDTDTQYF.

V usage is TRBV10-1 and J usage is TRBJ2-7; TRBD1 matches 10 bases. The V segment lost 3 bases and the J segment 5 bases; nucleotides outside the gene matches: 7. This CDR3 region has 15 residues. Germline CDR1 reads WNHNN; CDR2 reads SYGVQD (reference sequence). This chain's CDR3 is CASSDPGTGVDEQYF. The CDR3 DNA reads as TGCGCCAGCAGTGATCCCGGGACAGGGGTCGACGAGCAGTACTTC.

V and J are TRBV18 and TRBJ2-1; the D gene is possibly TRBD1 (6 bases). This CDR3 is 12 amino acids long. V gave up 5 bases and J gave up 9 bases, with 11 bases separating them. Looked up from germline, CDR1 is KGHSH and CDR2 is LQKENI. In DNA form, the CDR3 reads TGTGCCAGCTCAAATGCAGGGGCTGAGCAGTTCTTC. Its translation is CASSNAGAEQFF.